This TCR beta chain was recorded in a study of cytomegalovirus exposure and HLA in healthy donors. General study points: Reported results showed that the classifier diagnosed cytomegalovirus status with high specificity and sensitivity.

Primers: 60 Vbeta forward and 13 Jbeta reverse. TCRdb's table, derived via immunoSEQ multiplex PCR, lists solely in-frame clones and lacks some. The sample yields about 200,000 clones, 75% to 80% seen once. V trimming: 10 bases; J trimming: 3 bases; junction bases outside the gene matches: 5. CDR1 is MNHEY and CDR2 is SVGAGI in the germline V gene. The CDR3 contains 14 residues. Points on this clone: Its target is not known.

The material sequenced was PBMCs. The chain joins TRBV6-5 to TRBJ2-1; 11 bases align to TRBD2. This receptor was identified in a man aged 18 to 35 in good health and CMV-seronegative. The CDR3 DNA is TGTGCCACTCCGGGACTAGCGGACTACAATGAGCAGTTCTTC. Translating it yields CATPGLADYNEQFF.